Shown below are 7 T cell receptor beta chains from a single sample sequenced in a study of CD8 T cells in ankylosing spondylitis. Via MiXCR, TCRdb re-called the 5' RACE reads, giving one row per CDR3 protein. Altogether about 750,000 distinct CDR3 sequences are present, under 20% being singletons, with the ten largest covering under 20%. Study observations and caveats: Blood of patients with ankylosing spondylitis appeared to be characterized by a TCR beta motif of eight or nine highly homologous variants.

These TCRs are of unknown antigen specificity. Sequencing input: blood, either unsorted or a sorted T cell fraction (not recorded which). The receptors were gathered from a male donor with ankylosing spondylitis.

The genes are TRBV7-9 and TRBJ1-2; 7 nucleotides line up with TRBD1. The CDR3 is made up of 14 amino acids. Germline values: CDR1 SEHNR, CDR2 FQNEAQ (reference sequence). Germline trimming cut 6 bases from V and 4 bases from J; bases unmatched to any gene: 8. Here the CDR3 DNA reads TGTGCCAGCAGTATAGGGGGCGCCGGCTATGGCTACACCTTC. This translates into CASSIGGAGYGYTF. The entire variable domain, with the rest obtained from reference TRBV7-9 and TRBJ1-2, is as follows: DTGVSQNPRHKITKRGQNVTFRCDPISEHNRLYWYRQTLGQGPEFLTYFQNEAQLEKSRLLSDRFSAERPKGSFSTLEIQRTEQGDSAMYLCASSIGGAGYGYTFGSGTRLTVV.

V gene TRBV20-1 combines with J gene TRBJ1-2; the D gene is possibly TRBD1 (5 bases). The ends were cut back, 4 bases at V and 8 bases at J, with 23 bases in the middle. Germline-derived CDR1 and CDR2 are DFQATT and SNEGSKA (reference sequence). The CDR3 has 15 amino acids. CDR3 nucleotide sequence: TGCAGTGCTACAAAGCCCGGGACCCCTCGAGGCGGCTACACCTTC. This gives the protein CSATKPGTPRGGYTF.

V and J are TRBV3-1 and TRBJ2-5, with D possibly being TRBD2 (6 bases). In germline, CDR1 is LGHDT, CDR2 YNNKEL (reference sequence). CDR3 length: 15 amino acids. Trimming stripped 7 bases from V and 3 bases from J, with 18 bases between. In nucleotides, the CDR3 is TGTGCCAGCATGCTCTCCGTCCGGGGGAAAGAGACCCAGTACTTC. Encoded protein: CASMLSVRGKETQYF.

This clonotype was picked up one time. The chain combines TRBV19 with TRBJ2-1, with D possibly matching TRBD1 (6 bases). V dropped 6 bases and J dropped 0 bases, with 9 bases sitting between them. CDR1 and CDR2 (germline): LNHDA, SQIVND (reference sequence). There are 14 residues in the CDR3. The CDR3 region is CASRGRGSYNEQFF. In DNA, the CDR3 is TGTGCCAGTAGAGGCAGGGGCTCCTACAATGAGCAGTTCTTC.

This clonotype has only a few counts. The chain carries TRBV20-1 and TRBJ2-1; D gene unclear. CDR1 and CDR2 from the germline V gene are DFQATT and SNEGSKA (reference sequence). V was trimmed by 6 bases and J by 4 bases, leaving 16 bases between them. The CDR3 sequence is 14 residues long. The CDR3 loop reads CSAETENQYNEQFF. CDR3 nucleotide sequence: TGCAGTGCGGAAACAGAAAACCAGTACAATGAGCAGTTCTTC.

V is TRBV3-1 and J is TRBJ2-7; no firm D call. Germline assignment: CDR1 LGHDT and CDR2 YNNKEL (reference sequence). The CDR3 consists of 12 residues. V shed 3 bases and J shed 4 bases, with 7 bases lying between them. CDR3: CASSHSRYEQYF. The CDR3, as DNA: TGTGCCAGCAGCCACAGCAGGTACGAGCAGTACTTC.

The chain uses TRBV6-1 and TRBJ2-2; TRBD2 aligns across 7 bases. V was clipped by 8 bases and J by 6 bases; unmatched bases: 12. The length of the CDR3 is 15 residues. The germline V gene encodes CDR1 MNHNS and CDR2 SASEGT. The CDR3 protein is CASARGLLGPGELFF. CDR3 nucleotide sequence: TGTGCCAGCGCAAGGGGACTATTGGGCCCCGGGGAGCTGTTTTTT.